This T cell receptor beta chain stems from a study of cytotoxic CD8 clonotypes in ibrutinib-treated CLL. Study background: Response samples were obtained once patients had received a median roughly 11 months of treatment, range 6 to 36.

Concerning this clone: The antigen remains undetermined.

Using immunoSEQ multiplex PCR, the repertoire was profiled, and TCRdb retains in-frame clones only, with some absent. Of approximately 190,000 clones listed, just under 80% are singletons. The CDR3 consists of 12 residues. Germline V gene lookup returns CDR1 SGHRS and CDR2 YFSETQ. Trimming shortened V by 2 bases and J by 10 bases, and 12 bases separated the two germline ends. Points from the study as a whole: Age-matched healthy donor levels were exceeded by baseline clonality, which tracked circulating CD8+ T-cell counts.

This sample comprised PBMCs, obtained after 12 months of ibrutinib treatment. The rearrangement uses TRBV5-1 and TRBJ1-1, with D possibly being TRBD1 (6 bases). This TCR derives from a human donor with chronic lymphocytic leukemia. CDR3 DNA: TGCGCCAGCAGCTTAGGGGGAACAATAGCTTTCTTT. Translated, it gives CASSLGGTIAFF. The full variable domain, with the rest looked up from reference TRBV5-1 and TRBJ1-1, is KAGVTQTPRYLIKTRGQQVTLSCSPISGHRSVSWYQQTPGQGLQFLFEYFSETQRNKGNFPGRFSGRQFSNSRSEMNVSTLELGDSALYLCASSLGGTIAFFGQGTRLTVV.